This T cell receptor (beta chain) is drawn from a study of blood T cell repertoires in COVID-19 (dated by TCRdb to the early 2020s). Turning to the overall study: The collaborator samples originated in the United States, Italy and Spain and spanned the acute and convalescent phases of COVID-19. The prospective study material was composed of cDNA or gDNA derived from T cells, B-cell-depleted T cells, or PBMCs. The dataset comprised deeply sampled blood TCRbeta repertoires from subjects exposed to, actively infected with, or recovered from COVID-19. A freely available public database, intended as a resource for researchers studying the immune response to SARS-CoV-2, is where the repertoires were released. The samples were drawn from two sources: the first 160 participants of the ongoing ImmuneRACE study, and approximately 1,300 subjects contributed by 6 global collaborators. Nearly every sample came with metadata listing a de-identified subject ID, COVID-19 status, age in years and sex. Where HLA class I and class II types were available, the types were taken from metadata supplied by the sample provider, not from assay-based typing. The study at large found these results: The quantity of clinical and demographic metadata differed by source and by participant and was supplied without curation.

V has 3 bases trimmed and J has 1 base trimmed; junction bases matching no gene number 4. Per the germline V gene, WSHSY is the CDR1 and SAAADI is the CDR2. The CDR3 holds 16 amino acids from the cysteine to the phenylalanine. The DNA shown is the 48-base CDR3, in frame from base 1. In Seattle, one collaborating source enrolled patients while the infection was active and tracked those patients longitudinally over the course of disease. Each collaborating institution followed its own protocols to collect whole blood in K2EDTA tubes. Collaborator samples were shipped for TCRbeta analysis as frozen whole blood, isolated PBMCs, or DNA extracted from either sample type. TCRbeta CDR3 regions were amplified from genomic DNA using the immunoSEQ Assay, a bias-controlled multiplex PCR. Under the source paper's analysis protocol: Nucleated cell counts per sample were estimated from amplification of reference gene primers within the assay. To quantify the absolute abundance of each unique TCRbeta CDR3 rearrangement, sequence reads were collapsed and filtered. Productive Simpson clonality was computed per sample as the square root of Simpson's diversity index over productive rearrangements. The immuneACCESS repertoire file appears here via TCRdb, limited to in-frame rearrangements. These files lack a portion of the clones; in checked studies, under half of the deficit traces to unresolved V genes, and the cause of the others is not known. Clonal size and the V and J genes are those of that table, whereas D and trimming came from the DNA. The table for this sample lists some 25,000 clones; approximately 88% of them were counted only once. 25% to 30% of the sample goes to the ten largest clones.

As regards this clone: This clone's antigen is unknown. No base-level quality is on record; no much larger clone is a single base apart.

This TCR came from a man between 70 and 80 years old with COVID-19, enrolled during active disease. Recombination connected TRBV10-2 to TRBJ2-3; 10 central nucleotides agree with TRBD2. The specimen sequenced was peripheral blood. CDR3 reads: CASSEGSGGRTDTQYF. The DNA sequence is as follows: TGCGCCAGCAGTGAAGGTAGCGGGGGGCGCACAGATACGCAGTATTTT.